Below are 23 T cell receptor beta chains sequenced from a single sample in a study of shared clonotypes between healthy human individuals. Some clones are missing from TCRdb's copy, which holds only in-frame ones; the method was immunoSEQ multiplex PCR. The sample yields around 700,000 clones, 60% to 80% seen once. Sequenced sample: memory CD4+ T cells sorted from blood. Documented subset: CD45RA-negative fraction. Receptor source: a woman between 25 and 40 years old in good health.

V is TRBV5-6 and J is TRBJ1-1; tentatively, D is TRBD1 (5 bases). The CDR3 extends over 13 amino acids. Per germline, CDR1 SGHDT and CDR2 YYEEEE. With 3 bases removed from V and 5 bases from J, the gap between germline ends came to 11 bases. The DNA for the CDR3 is TGTGCCAGCAGCTCTATACAGGTGACTGAAGCTTTCTTT. Translated, it gives CASSSIQVTEAFF.

This clone was observed a handful of times. V usage is TRBV5-1 and J usage is TRBJ1-5, with D possibly TRBD1 on 5 matching bases. Trimming removed 0 bases from V and 7 bases from J, with 11 bases in between. The CDR3 has 14 residues. The germline V gene encodes CDR1 SGHRS and CDR2 YFSETQ. The CDR3 region has the DNA TGCGCCAGCAGCTTGGATGGGGCTCAGCAGCCCCAGCATTTT. Translated: CASSLDGAQQPQHF.

V is TRBV27 and J is TRBJ2-7; TRBD2 agrees at 9 bases. Germline CDR1 MNHEY, CDR2 SMNVEV (reference sequence). The CDR3 sequence is 15 residues long. After removal of 7 bases from V and 0 bases from J, the junction contained 7 bases not matched to a gene. The CDR3: CASKTSGTNSYEQYF. The CDR3 DNA reads TGTGCCAGCAAGACTAGCGGCACTAACTCCTACGAGCAGTACTTC.

The V and J genes are TRBV2 and TRBJ1-4, with D possibly TRBD1 on 6 matching bases. The CDR3 length is 14 residues. The V gene lost 4 bases and the J gene lost 11 bases, with 17 bases spanning the gap. Looked up from germline, CDR1 is SNHLY and CDR2 is FYNNEI. The CDR3 nucleotides are TGTGCCAGCAGTGTTAACAGGGCCTCTGGGAAACTGTTTTTT. It codes for CASSVNRASGKLFF.

The chain is built from TRBV21-1 and TRBJ1-2; TRBD1, the table's D call, was not compared with the DNA. TRBV21-1 is classified as a pseudogene. The CDR3 spans 15 residues. The CDR3 reads CASSNLKTANYGYTF. The CDR3, as DNA: TGTGCCAGCAGCAACCTTAAGACAGCTAACTATGGCTACACCTTC.

J is TRBJ2-1 and V is TRBV6-5, with 10 bases lining up with TRBD2. V lost 3 bases to trimming and J lost 8 bases; unmatched junction nucleotides: 7. Germline CDR1 is MNHEY and CDR2 is SVGAGI. This CDR3 is 15 amino acids long. CDR3 sequence reads: CASSYRPSGSDEQFF. CDR3 coding DNA: TGTGCCAGCAGTTATCGTCCTAGCGGGAGCGATGAGCAGTTCTTC.

The chain recombines TRBV10-3 with TRBJ1-5; tentatively, D is TRBD1 (5 bases). The germline CDR1 and CDR2 sequences are ENHRY and SYGVKD. The CDR3 extends over 17 amino acids. The V end was cut by 4 bases, the J end by 2 bases, with 18 bases between. CDR3 in DNA: TGTGCCATCAGTGGCGGGGACCGACACGTGGGCAATCAGCCCCAGCATTTT. Its translation: CAISGGDRHVGNQPQHF.

The chain couples TRBV4-1 to TRBJ2-7, with a possible D match to TRBD2 (5 bases). CDR1 and CDR2 from the germline V gene are MGHRA and YSYEKL. V gave up 3 bases and J gave up 4 bases, with 22 bases separating them. The CDR3 consists of 17 residues. CDR3 coding DNA: TGCGCCAGCAGCCAGGGGTTTGATACGGGGATTCCATACGAGCAGTACTTC. As protein: CASSQGFDTGIPYEQYF.

This CDR3 is CASSPIGTGKTDTQYF. CDR3 sequence (DNA): TGTGCCAGCAGCCCGATCGGGACAGGGAAGACAGATACGCAGTATTTT. V is TRBV7-2 and J is TRBJ2-3, with TRBD1 identical over 9 bases. The V gene's germline CDR1 is SGHTA and CDR2 FQGNSA. CDR3 size: 16 residues. V shed 5 bases, J shed 3 bases, and the junction held 9 bases outside the gene matches. The whole variable domain, remainder taken from reference TRBV7-2 and TRBJ2-3, is GAGVSQSPSNKVTEKGKDVELRCDPISGHTALYWYRQSLGQGLEFLIYFQGNSAPDKSGLPSDRFSAERTGGSVSTLTIQRTQQEDSAVYLCASSPIGTGKTDTQYFGPGTRLTVL.

This clone was seen more than once but under ten times. The chain joins TRBV5-1 to TRBJ2-3, with no clear D. Germline CDR1 reads SGHRS; CDR2 reads YFSETQ. CDR3 length equals 15 residues. V was shortened by 0 bases and J by 0 bases, with 8 bases between the two germline ends. CDR3 protein: CASSLVEPSTDTQYF. The CDR3 bases are TGCGCCAGCAGCTTGGTGGAGCCAAGCACAGATACGCAGTATTTT.

V is TRBV6-5 and J is TRBJ2-5; 7 nucleotides agree with TRBD1. The J call is in doubt because the DNA end fits TRBJ2-7 better. CDR1 and CDR2 (germline): MNHEY, SVGAGI. The CDR3 totals 14 residues. The CDR3 DNA reads TGTGCCAGCCACCGAGTGACAGGGTCCTACGAGCAGTACTTC. Translation gives CASHRVTGSYEQYF.

The gene calls are TRBV27 and TRBJ2-3; no firm D call. Germline V gene data show CDR1 as MNHEY and CDR2 as SMNVEV (reference sequence). V dropped 4 bases and J dropped 4 bases, with 9 bases sitting between them. The CDR3 is 13 residues long. CDR3 nucleotide sequence: TGTGCCAGCAGTTACTCAAGAGCAGATACGCAGTATTTT. Protein product: CASSYSRADTQYF.

This clone was detected only once. This chain connects TRBV9 to TRBJ2-6; no definite D call. Trimming cost V 4 bases and J 0 bases, with 5 bases left between them. The CDR3 extends over 14 amino acids. The germline CDR1 and CDR2 sequences are SGDLS and YYNGEE. The CDR3 is CASSPYSGANVLTF. DNA for the CDR3: TGTGCCAGCAGCCCGTACTCTGGGGCCAACGTCCTGACTTTC.

The rearrangement links TRBV2 to TRBJ2-5; D is uncertain. Germline V CDR1 and CDR2: SNHLY, FYNNEI. This CDR3 is built from 13 residues. V dropped 7 bases and J dropped 2 bases, with 11 bases sitting between them. The CDR3 loop is CASTHGTQETQYF. The CDR3 DNA is TGTGCCAGCACCCACGGCACACAAGAGACCCAGTACTTC.

As regards this clone: Within the sample, other DNA sequences also encode this same CDR3. The chain combines TRBV5-1 with TRBJ2-3, with TRBD1 matching 9 bases. Per germline, CDR1 SGHRS and CDR2 YFSETQ. The CDR3 has 16 amino acids. The V gene end was trimmed by 3 bases and the J gene end by 0 bases; junction bases not matched to a gene: 5. Written as DNA, the CDR3 is TGCGCCAGCAGCTGGGGACAGGGCCCCAGCACAGATACGCAGTATTTT. Its protein product is CASSWGQGPSTDTQYF.

The CDR3 DNA is TGCGCCAGCAGCACCGGACAGTCGTCGGACCTGTTTTTT. This gives the protein CASSTGQSSDLFF. The chain carries TRBV5-1 and TRBJ1-4; weak D call: TRBD1 (6 bases). The CDR3 has 13 residues. Per germline, CDR1 SGHRS and CDR2 YFSETQ. Trimming shortened V by 4 bases and J by 14 bases, and 18 bases separated the two germline ends.

Only a few counts were recorded for this clone. The V and J genes are TRBV29-1 and TRBJ1-5, with 10 bases aligning to TRBD1. Looked up from germline, CDR1 is SQVTM and CDR2 is ANQGSEA. The V and J ends lost 1 base and 7 bases, in that order; junction bases with no gene match: 1. The CDR3 runs 13 residues. The CDR3 loop is CSVEVGQGQPQHF. CDR3 coding DNA: TGCAGCGTTGAAGTGGGACAGGGGCAGCCCCAGCATTTT.

The chain recombines TRBV5-6 with TRBJ2-7; 7 nucleotides match TRBD1. The germline gives CDR1 SGHDT, CDR2 YYEEEE. Trimming took 4 bases from V and 2 from J; bases not matched to a gene: 6. The CDR3 length is 14 residues. The DNA for the CDR3 is TGTGCCAGCAGCCCGTGGGACAGCCCCTACGAGCAGTACTTC. This encodes CASSPWDSPYEQYF.

This chain uses TRBV7-6 with TRBJ2-5; a weak D match, TRBD2 (5 bases). The CDR3 spans 15 residues. Germline CDR1 is SGHVS and CDR2 is FNYEAQ. V was clipped by 5 bases and J by 4 bases, with 17 bases between them. In nucleotides, the CDR3 is TGTGCCAGCAGCCGACTCCCTCAGCGGTTAGAGACCCAGTACTTC. Its protein product is CASSRLPQRLETQYF.

The chain employs TRBV25-1 and TRBJ1-5, with D possibly matching TRBD1 (5 bases). Germline assignment: CDR1 MGHDK and CDR2 SYGVNS. The CDR3 runs 13 residues. The germline V and J ends were trimmed by 3 bases and 4 bases, with 7 bases remaining between them. The CDR3 nucleotides are TGTGCCAGCAGTGACAGGGAAAATCAGCCCCAGCATTTT. It yields the protein CASSDRENQPQHF.

The chain uses TRBV6-1 and TRBJ2-5; D is unresolved. Trimming pared 4 bases from V and 0 bases from J, leaving 9 bases between. Per the germline V gene, CDR1 is MNHNS and CDR2 is SASEGT. The CDR3 extends over 14 amino acids. In DNA form, the CDR3 reads TGTGCCAGCAGTGCCAGACGGTACCAAGAGACCCAGTACTTC. This sequence encodes CASSARRYQETQYF.

This chain connects TRBV7-2 to TRBJ2-6, with D possibly matching TRBD1 (7 bases). This CDR3 spans 15 amino acids. Germline lookup yields CDR1 SGHTA and CDR2 FQGNSA. Trimming left V 8 bases short and J 4 bases short, with 15 bases between. In nucleotides, the CDR3 is TGTGCCAGCTCTCAGGGGGGCTCCGGGGCCAACGTCCTGACTTTC. It translates to CASSQGGSGANVLTF.

The DNA of the CDR3 is TGTGCCAGCAGTGACCGGGTCGCCCCCAAGTTCTTC. The encoded protein is CASSDRVAPKFF. The V call is TRBV2, the J call TRBJ2-1; no reliable D call. The CDR3 has 12 amino acids. Germline V gene sequence: CDR1 SNHLY, CDR2 FYNNEI. V shed 3 bases and J shed 14 bases, with 14 bases lying between them.